One T cell receptor (beta chain) is described in this entry. The antigen is undetermined. Sample-barcoded 5' priming and a J-beta primer mix drove a second PCR of about 7 to 11 cycles. A template-switch adaptor with 12 random nucleotides tagged each cDNA molecule. Each CDR3 protein gets one entry after TCRdb re-called the 5' RACE reads with MiXCR. Here the sample spans 780,000 or so distinct CDR3 sequences, about 61% being singletons. This CDR3 is built from 15 residues. Germline V gene data show CDR1 as DFQATT and CDR2 as SNEGSKA (reference sequence). V was clipped by 6 bases and J by 7 bases; unmatched bases: 11. The source of the sample is a study of blood T cells in healthy people across ages. Study-wide results and caveats: Higher naive T cell percentage went strongly together with higher TCR beta diversity.

Russia was home to the donors, healthy Caucasian individuals aged roughly 6 to 100. The extraction recovered at least 5 micrograms of total RNA per sample. The sample consisted of blood. This receptor was taken from a man aged 35 to 55 in good health. The chain uses TRBV20-1 and TRBJ2-3; 12 nucleotides agree with TRBD2. The CDR3 reads CSAQTSGSNVNTQYF. CDR3 in DNA: TGCAGTGCCCAGACTAGCGGGAGTAACGTAAATACGCAGTATTTT.